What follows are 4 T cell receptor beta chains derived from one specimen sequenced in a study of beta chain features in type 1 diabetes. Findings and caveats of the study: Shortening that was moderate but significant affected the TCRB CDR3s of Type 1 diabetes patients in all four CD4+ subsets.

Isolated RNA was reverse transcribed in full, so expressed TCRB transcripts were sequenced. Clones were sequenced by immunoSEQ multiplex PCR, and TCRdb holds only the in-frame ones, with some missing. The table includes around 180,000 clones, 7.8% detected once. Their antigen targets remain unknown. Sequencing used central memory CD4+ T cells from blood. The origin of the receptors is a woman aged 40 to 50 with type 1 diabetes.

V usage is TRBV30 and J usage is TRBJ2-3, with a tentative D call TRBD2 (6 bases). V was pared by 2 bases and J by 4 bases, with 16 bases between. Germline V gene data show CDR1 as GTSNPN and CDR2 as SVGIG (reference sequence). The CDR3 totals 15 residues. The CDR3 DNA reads TGTGCCTGGAGTCCTTCGGCGGGAAGGGCAGATACGCAGTATTTT. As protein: CAWSPSAGRADTQYF. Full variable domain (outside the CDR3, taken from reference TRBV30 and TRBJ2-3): SQTIHQWPATLVQPVGSPLSLECTVEGTSNPNLYWYRQAAGRGLQLLFYSVGIGQISSEVPQNLSASRPQDRQFILSSKKLLLSDSGFYLCAWSPSAGRADTQYFGPGTRLTVL.

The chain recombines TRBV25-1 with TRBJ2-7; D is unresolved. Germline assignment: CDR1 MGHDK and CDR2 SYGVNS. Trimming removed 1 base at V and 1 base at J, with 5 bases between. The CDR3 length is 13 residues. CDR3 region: CASSESRSYEQYF. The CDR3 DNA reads TGTGCCAGCAGTGAATCTCGGTCCTACGAGCAGTACTTC.

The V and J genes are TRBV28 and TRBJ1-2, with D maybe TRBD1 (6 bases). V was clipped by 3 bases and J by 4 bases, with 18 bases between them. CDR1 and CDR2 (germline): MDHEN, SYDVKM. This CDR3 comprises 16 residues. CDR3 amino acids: CASSFGDMTGFYGYTF. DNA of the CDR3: TGTGCCAGCAGTTTCGGTGACATGACAGGCTTCTATGGCTACACCTTC.

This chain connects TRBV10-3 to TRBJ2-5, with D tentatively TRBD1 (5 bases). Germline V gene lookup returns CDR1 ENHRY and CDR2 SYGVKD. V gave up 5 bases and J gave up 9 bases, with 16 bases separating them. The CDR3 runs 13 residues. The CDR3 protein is CAISPSSEGAQYF. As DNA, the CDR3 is TGTGCCATCAGTCCCTCATCAGAAGGGGCCCAGTACTTC.